These 18 T cell receptor beta chains came from one sample sequenced in a study of monozygotic twins with inflammatory bowel disease. TCRdb reworked the 5' RACE reads into one entry per CDR3 protein, no DNA. Recorded here are around 400,000 distinct CDR3 sequences; the top ten clones represent 2% to 2.5%. Sequencing input: blood. Receptors originate from a human donor with ulcerative colitis or Crohn's disease, or a healthy co-twin of an affected twin (not recorded which).

The V call is TRBV5-1, the J call TRBJ2-1; the TCRdb D gene call, TRBD2, has no DNA to confirm it. Germline V gene data show CDR1 as SGHRS and CDR2 as YFSETQ. The CDR3 runs to 17 residues. CDR3 region: CASSLGSSGRPGNEQFF. Full variable domain (remainder filled in from reference TRBV5-1 and TRBJ2-1): KAGVTQTPRYLIKTRGQQVTLSCSPISGHRSVSWYQQTPGQGLQFLFEYFSETQRNKGNFPGRFSGRQFSNSRSEMNVSTLELGDSALYLCASSLGSSGRPGNEQFFGPGTRLTVL.

This sequence joins TRBV5-6 and TRBJ1-5; no DNA is available, so the TRBD1 call from TCRdb remains unchecked. Germline V gives CDR1 SGHDT, CDR2 YYEEEE. This CDR3 spans 15 amino acids. CDR3 protein: CASSLQGAENQPQHF.

The genes are TRBV6-5 and TRBJ1-1; TCRdb lists TRBD1, though no DNA is available to test this call. The CDR3 sequence is 13 residues long. Germline CDR1 is MNHEY and CDR2 is SVGAGI. The CDR3 spells CASARQGDTEAFF.

The chain links TRBV5-1 to TRBJ2-7; TCRdb's D call, TRBD1, is unchecked because there is no DNA. The CDR3 extends over 14 amino acids. Germline lookup yields CDR1 SGHRS and CDR2 YFSETQ. The CDR3 reads CASSSLYQGVEQYF.

The chain recombines TRBV11-2 with TRBJ2-2; TCRdb returns TRBD2, unconfirmable since there is no DNA. Germline assignment: CDR1 SGHAT and CDR2 FQNNGV. CDR3 length: 15 amino acids. Here the CDR3 reads CASSGGSRRTGELFF.

The chain recombines TRBV11-2 with TRBJ2-5; the D gene TCRdb calls, TRBD1, cannot be checked with no DNA. CDR1 SGHAT and CDR2 FQNNGV come from the germline V gene. CDR3 length equals 13 residues. The CDR3 reads CASSSPGVETQYF.

The chain recombines TRBV20-1 with TRBJ2-2; as DNA is missing, the TRBD1 call by TCRdb cannot be tested. Germline V gene lookup returns CDR1 DFQATT and CDR2 SNEGSKA (reference sequence). The CDR3 has 13 amino acids. The CDR3: CSADRRHTGELFF.

The chain recombines TRBV9 with TRBJ2-4; TCRdb picks TRBD1, but there is no DNA to check that call. This CDR3 region has 17 residues. Germline loops: CDR1 SGDLS, CDR2 YYNGEE. The CDR3 region is CASSVGGGRTTKNIQYF.

The chain employs TRBV20-1 and TRBJ1-4; TCRdb gives TRBD1 as the D gene, but with no DNA this cannot be confirmed. Per germline, CDR1 DFQATT and CDR2 SNEGSKA (reference sequence). The CDR3 has 15 amino acids. The CDR3 reads CSATGTGRTNEKLFF.

This chain's CDR3 is CATIKYSGRITYNEQFF. J is TRBJ2-1 and V is TRBV24-1; TCRdb's D call of TRBD2 is untestable without DNA. Germline V CDR1 and CDR2: KGHDR, SFDVKD. The CDR3 consists of 17 residues.

The chain has TRBV15 and TRBJ1-2; TCRdb indicates TRBD1, and absent DNA this call remains unverified. This CDR3 is 15 amino acids long. The germline V gene has CDR1 LNHNV and CDR2 YYDKDF (reference sequence). The CDR3 reads CATSRSGTGGDGYTF.

The chain recombines TRBV6-5 with TRBJ2-3; the D call from TCRdb, TRBD2, cannot be confirmed without DNA. The CDR3 extends over 15 amino acids. Germline V gives CDR1 MNHEY, CDR2 SVGAGI. The CDR3 is CASSSSGGHTDTQYF.

The genes are TRBV28 and TRBJ2-4; as DNA is missing, the TRBD1 call by TCRdb cannot be tested. Germline V gives CDR1 MDHEN, CDR2 SYDVKM. The CDR3 extends over 16 amino acids. The CDR3 loop is CASRGTGEASFEIQYF. The full variable domain, its missing parts supplied by reference TRBV28 and TRBJ2-4, is DVKVTQSSRYLVKRTGEKVFLECVQDMDHENMFWYRQDPGLGLRLIYFSYDVKMKEKGDIPEGYSVSREKKERFSLILESASTNQTSMYLCASRGTGEASFEIQYFGAGTRLSVL.

The V and J genes are TRBV29-1 and TRBJ2-5; TCRdb gives TRBD1 as the D gene, but with no DNA this cannot be confirmed. Germline assignment: CDR1 SQVTM and CDR2 ANQGSEA. There are 14 residues in the CDR3. The CDR3 sequence: CSVDPVGGRETQYF.

The genes are TRBV20-1 and TRBJ1-2. This CDR3 spans 12 amino acids. Germline values: CDR1 DFQATT, CDR2 SNEGSKA (reference sequence). The CDR3 is CSASVVEYGYTF.

The chain joins TRBV4-1 to TRBJ1-3; TCRdb proposes TRBD1, but this gene call is untestable without DNA. The CDR3 has 18 residues. Germline lookup yields CDR1 MGHRA and CDR2 YSYEKL. This chain's CDR3 is CASSQESGRAGHGNTIYF.

The chain carries TRBV3-1 and TRBJ2-3; TCRdb proposes TRBD2, but this gene call is untestable without DNA. Germline V gene data show CDR1 as LGHDT and CDR2 as YNNKEL (reference sequence). The CDR3 runs 14 residues. CDR3 sequence reads: CASSPWEATDTQYF.

V gene TRBV5-1 combines with J gene TRBJ1-1; TCRdb reports TRBD1, a call that lacks DNA to check it against. The germline gives CDR1 SGHRS, CDR2 YFSETQ. The CDR3 loop spans 14 amino acids. The CDR3 spells CASSPPGARTEAFF.